Listed below are T cell receptor beta chains from one sample, sequenced in a study of T cells in Graves' hyperthyroidism and ophthalmopathy. TCRdb independently ran MiXCR on the multiplex PCR reads; one entry per CDR3 protein. The sample records 500,000 or so distinct CDR3 sequences, about 16% being singletons. The specimen sequenced was blood. These receptors were collected from a young woman with Graves' ophthalmopathy. Both conserved end residues are part of each CDR3. D genes are given only for firm matches. The size entry is marked missing in some rows and otherwise reads once, few, many or a size class.

j_call clone_size d_call v_call cdr3_nt cdr3_aa
TRBJ1-2 NA NA TRBV12-5 TGTGCTAGTGGTTTGGGGGAGAATTACTATGGCTACACCTTC CASGLGENYYGYTF
TRBJ1-1 many TRBD1 TRBV11-2 TGTGCCAGCAGCTCCTGGACAGGGGGGATGAACACTGAAGCTTTCTTT CASSSWTGGMNTEAFF
TRBJ2-4 many NA TRBV28 TGTGCCAGCAGTTTAGCCAAAAACATTCAGTACTTC CASSLAKNIQYF
TRBJ2-2 NA NA TRBV13 TGTGCCAGCAGCTCCGTTCAGACCGGGGAGCTGTTTTTT CASSSVQTGELFF
TRBJ2-7 few NA TRBV10-1 TGCGCCAGCAGTGAAGGGCGGGAAGGGGACGAGCAGTACTTC CASSEGREGDEQYF
TRBJ2-1 NA TRBD2 TRBV28 TGTGCCAGCAGTTTCCCAACCCAGGGACTAGCGGGGAGCTCCTACAATGAGCAGTTCTTC CASSFPTQGLAGSSYNEQFF
TRBJ1-1 many TRBD1 TRBV2 TGTGCCAAGACCGCAGGGGGTCTTAGTGCTTTCTTT CAKTAGGLSAFF
TRBJ1-2 few NA TRBV6-1 TGTGCCAGCCGTGGGACATTTGATGGCTACACCTTC CASRGTFDGYTF
TRBJ2-7 few NA TRBV11-3 TGTGCCAGCAGCTTAGGGGTTTTGGGGGAGCAGTACTTC CASSLGVLGEQYF
TRBJ2-1 many TRBD2 TRBV28 TGTGCCAGCAGCCGTCTCCGCCTCCGGGACTACAAATACAATGAGCAGTTCTTC CASSRLRLRDYKYNEQFF
TRBJ1-2 few TRBD1 TRBV5-8 TGTGCCAGCAGGCTTGACAGGGCCGTTGTCGACTACACCTTC CASRLDRAVVDYTF
TRBJ1-1 NA TRBD1 TRBV11-2 TGTGCCAGCAGCTCTACAGGGGCCCGAAACACTGAAGCTTTCTTT CASSSTGARNTEAFF
TRBJ1-1 NA NA TRBV4-1 TGCGCCAGCAGCCAAGATCGGGGCAGCAGGAACACTGAAGCTTTCTTT CASSQDRGSRNTEAFF
TRBJ2-7 few NA TRBV4-2 TGTGCCAGCAGCCAAGGGAGCAAGGGCCCGGACGAGCAGTACTTC CASSQGSKGPDEQYF
TRBJ1-2 few NA TRBV19 TGTGCCAGTAGTATTCAGGAGAACTATGGCTACACCTTC CASSIQENYGYTF
TRBJ1-2 many TRBD1 TRBV28 TGTGCCAGCAGTTTAGATGACAGGGGTCGAAACTATGGCTACACCTTC CASSLDDRGRNYGYTF